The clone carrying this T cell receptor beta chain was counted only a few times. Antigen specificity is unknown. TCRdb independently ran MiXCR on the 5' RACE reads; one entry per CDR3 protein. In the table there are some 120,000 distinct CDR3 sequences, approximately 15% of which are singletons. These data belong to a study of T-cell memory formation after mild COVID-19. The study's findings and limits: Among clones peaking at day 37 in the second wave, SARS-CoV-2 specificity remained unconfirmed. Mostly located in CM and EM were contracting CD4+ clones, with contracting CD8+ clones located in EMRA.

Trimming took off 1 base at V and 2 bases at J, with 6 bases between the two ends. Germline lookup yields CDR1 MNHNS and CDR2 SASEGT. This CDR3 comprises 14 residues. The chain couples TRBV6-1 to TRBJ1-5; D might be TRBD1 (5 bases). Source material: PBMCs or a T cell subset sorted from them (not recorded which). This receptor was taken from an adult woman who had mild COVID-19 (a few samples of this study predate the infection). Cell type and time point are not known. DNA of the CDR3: TGTGCCAGCAGTGAAGGGGGGGGCAATCAGCCCCAGCATTTT. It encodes CASSEGGGNQPQHF.